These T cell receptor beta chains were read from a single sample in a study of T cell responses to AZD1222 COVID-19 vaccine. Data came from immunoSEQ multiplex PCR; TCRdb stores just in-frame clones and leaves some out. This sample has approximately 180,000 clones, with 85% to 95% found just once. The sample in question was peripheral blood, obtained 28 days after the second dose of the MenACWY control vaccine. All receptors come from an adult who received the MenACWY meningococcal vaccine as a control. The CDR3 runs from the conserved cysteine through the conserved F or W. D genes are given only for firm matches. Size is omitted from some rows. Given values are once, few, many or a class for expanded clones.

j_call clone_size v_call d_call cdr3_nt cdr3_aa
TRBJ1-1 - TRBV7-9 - TGTGCCAGCAGCTTAGTGACGGACACTGAAGCTTTCTTT CASSLVTDTEAFF
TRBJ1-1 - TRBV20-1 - TGCAGTGCCCCTGGTACGGTGGAAGCTTTCTTT CSAPGTVEAFF
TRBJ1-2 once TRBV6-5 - TGTGCCAGCAGTTACTCGCAGGGAAGGGACTATGGCTACACCTTC CASSYSQGRDYGYTF
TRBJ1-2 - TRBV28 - TGTGCCAGCAGTTTAAGGCCGGGCAGTTCTAACTATGGCTACACCTTC CASSLRPGSSNYGYTF
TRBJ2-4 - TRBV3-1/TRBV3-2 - TGTGCCAGCAGCCAAGGTTCGGGGTTAGCCAAAAACATTCAGTACTTC CASSQGSGLAKNIQYF
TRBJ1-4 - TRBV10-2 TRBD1 TGCGCCAGCAGTCTGCAGGGGGCAACTAATGAAAAACTGTTTTTT CASSLQGATNEKLFF
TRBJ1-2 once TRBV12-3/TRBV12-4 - TGTGCCAGCAGTCCGGGTATAGGCTACACCTTC CASSPGIGYTF
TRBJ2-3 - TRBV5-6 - TGTGCCAGCAGCTTGGTCTCGGACAACACAGATACGCAGTATTTT CASSLVSDNTDTQYF
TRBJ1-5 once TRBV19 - TGTGCCAGTAGTTCCCGTCCGGGGACCCAGCATTTT CASSSRPGTQHF
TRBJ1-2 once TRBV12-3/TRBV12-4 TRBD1 TGTGCCAGTCGGAGGGGGCGCGGCTATGGCTACACCTTC CASRRGRGYGYTF
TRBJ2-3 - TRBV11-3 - TGTGCCAGCAGCTTGGTGGGGGGACCTAGCACAGATACGCAGTATTTT CASSLVGGPSTDTQYF
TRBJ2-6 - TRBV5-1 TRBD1 TGCGCCAGCAGCCAAGGACAGGGGAGTTTCTCTGGGGCCAACGTCCTGACTTTC CASSQGQGSFSGANVLTF
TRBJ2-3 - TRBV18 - TGTGCCAGCTCACCACTAACAAGAACTCTGAAAAGCACAGATACGCAGTATTTT CASSPLTRTLKSTDTQYF
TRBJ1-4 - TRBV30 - TGTGCCTGGGGGACGGTGGGGGCATCTAATGAAAAACTGTTTTTT CAWGTVGASNEKLFF
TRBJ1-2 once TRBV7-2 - TGTGCCAGCAGTTTAAGAAGGGAGGGTGGCTACACCTTC CASSLRREGGYTF
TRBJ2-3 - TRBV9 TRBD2 TGTGCCAGCAGCGGGAGGAGAGCCGGGACTAGCCTCGATACGCAGTATTTT CASSGRRAGTSLDTQYF
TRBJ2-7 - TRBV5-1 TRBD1 TGCGCCAGCAGCTTGTCACAGGGGGCGGGCGAGCAGTACTTC CASSLSQGAGEQYF
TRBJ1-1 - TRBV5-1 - TGCGCCAGCAGCTCGAAAGGGCTGGCGAACACTGAAGCTTTCTTT CASSSKGLANTEAFF
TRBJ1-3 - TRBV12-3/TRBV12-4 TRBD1 TGTGCCAGCAGCCGGGGACAGGGAAACACCATATATTTT CASSRGQGNTIYF
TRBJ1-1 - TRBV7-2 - TGTGCCAGCAGCTTAGTCGGGGGCGCAAAGGGTACTGAAGCTTTCTTT CASSLVGGAKGTEAFF
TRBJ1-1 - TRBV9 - TGTGCCAGCAGCGCGGACCCAGATTGGACTGAAGCTTTCTTT CASSADPDWTEAFF
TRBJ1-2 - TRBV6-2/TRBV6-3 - TGTGCCAGCAGTGGGGACACTCCCAGGGGCTATGGCTACACCTTC CASSGDTPRGYGYTF
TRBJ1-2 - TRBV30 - TGTGCCTGGAGCCCCGGTTACTATGGCTACACCTTC CAWSPGYYGYTF
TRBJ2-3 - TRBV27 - TGTGCCAGCAGACCGGGGGCCACAGATACGCAGTATTTT CASRPGATDTQYF
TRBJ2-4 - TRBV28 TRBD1 TGTGCCAGCCATCCGTTGGGACAGGGGATGTCCAAAAACATTCAGTACTTC CASHPLGQGMSKNIQYF
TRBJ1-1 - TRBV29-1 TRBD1 TGCAGCGTTAGGACAGGGCGGAACACTGAAGCTTTCTTT CSVRTGRNTEAFF
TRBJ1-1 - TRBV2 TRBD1 TGTGCCAGCAGGGGACGGGACAGGGTCACTGAAGCTTTCTTT CASRGRDRVTEAFF
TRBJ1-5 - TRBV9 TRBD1 TGTGCCAGCAGCGCAACAGGGGGAGGTCAGCCCCAGCATTTT CASSATGGGQPQHF
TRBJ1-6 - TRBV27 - TGTGCCAGCAGTTTGTCCCTGGGCTGGAGCTCCTATAATTCACCCCTCCACTTT CASSLSLGWSSYNSPLHF
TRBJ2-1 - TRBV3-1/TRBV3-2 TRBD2 TGTGCCAGCAGCCTGGGAATGGCGGGGGGGAACTGGTGGGCTTACAATGAGCAGTTCTTC CASSLGMAGGNWWAYNEQFF
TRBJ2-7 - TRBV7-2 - TGTGCCAGCAGCTCACTACCCTACGAGCAGTACTTC CASSSLPYEQYF
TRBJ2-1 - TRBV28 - TGTGCCAGCAGTTTATTCGGCACCCTCGGAGGGAATGAGCAGTTCTTC CASSLFGTLGGNEQFF
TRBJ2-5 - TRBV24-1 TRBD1 TGTGCCACCAGAGAGGGGACAGGGTTCCAAGAGACCCAGTACTTC CATREGTGFQETQYF
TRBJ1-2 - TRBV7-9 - TGTGCCAGCAGCTTTGGTTATGGCTACACCTTC CASSFGYGYTF
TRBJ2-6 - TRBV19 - TGTGCCAGTAGTATGTACGGCGGCAGACTGCTTGGGGCCAACGTCCTGACTTTC CASSMYGGRLLGANVLTF
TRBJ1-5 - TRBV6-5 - TGTCCCACGACCGGGGCCAATCAGCCCCAGCATTTT CPTTGANQPQHF
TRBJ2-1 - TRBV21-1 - TGTGCCAGCAGGCGGACTAGCGGGGGGCTTGAGCAGTTCTTC CASRRTSGGLEQFF
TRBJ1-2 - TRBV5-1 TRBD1 TGCGCCAGCAGCATGACAGGGGGCTTGTCGGCTGGTGGCTACACCTTC CASSMTGGLSAGGYTF
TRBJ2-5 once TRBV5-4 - TGTGCCAGCAGCTTGGGAACAGGGAGCTCAAGGGCCCAGTACTTC CASSLGTGSSRAQYF
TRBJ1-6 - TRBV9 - TGTGCCAGCTCGTCGGGGGGGCACGGATATAATTCACCCCTCCACTTT CASSSGGHGYNSPLHF
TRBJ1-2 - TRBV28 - TGTGCCAGCAGTTTATCAACGATAGCTAACTATGGCTACACCTTC CASSLSTIANYGYTF